This TCR beta chain was sequenced in a study of blood T cell repertoires in COVID-19. Across the whole study: Acute-phase and convalescent COVID-19 samples originated in the United States, Italy and Spain. Sources were T cells, B-cell-depleted T cells, or PBMCs; the material itself was cDNA or gDNA.

In the authors' methods: Estimates of nucleated cell counts were drawn from the amplification of reference gene primers. TCRdb's table, derived via immunoSEQ multiplex PCR, lists solely in-frame clones and lacks some. V and J calls and clone size are given by that table; D and trimming were obtained from the DNA. The sample records under 200,000 clones, 80% to 85% being singletons. This receptor was taken from a human donor with acute or convalescent COVID-19. The donor label of this sample is uncertain. The sample comprised peripheral blood.

CDR3 loop: CASTLDRRETQYF. In nucleotides, the CDR3 is TGCGCCAGCACCCTCGACAGGCGTGAGACCCAGTACTTC. The genes are TRBV5-1 and TRBJ2-5, with D possibly matching TRBD1 (6 bases). V lost 6 bases and J lost 5, with 14 bases in between. This CDR3 is built from 13 residues. The germline CDR1 and CDR2 sequences are SGHRS and YFSETQ.